Below, 32 T cell receptor beta chains from the same sample are listed, as sequenced in a study of T cells after yellow fever vaccination. TCRdb re-analysed the 5' RACE reads in MiXCR, keeping a single row per CDR3 protein. In the table there are roughly 63,000 distinct CDR3 sequences, roughly 7.3% of which are singletons. The sequenced sample was CD8+ T cells sorted from PBMCs, obtained 15 days after the yellow fever booster vaccination. The receptors originated from a man between 25 and 39 years old who received the YFV17D yellow fever vaccine.

Only a few counts were recorded for this clonotype. The genes are TRBV20-1 and TRBJ2-1, with D possibly matching TRBD2 (5 bases). The germline V gene has CDR1 DFQATT and CDR2 SNEGSKA (reference sequence). V was pared by 0 bases and J by 9 bases, with 15 bases between. CDR3 length: 14 residues. The CDR3 DNA reads as TGCAGTGCTAGAGAAGGACTGCCCGAGACTGAGCAGTTCTTC. Its protein product is CSAREGLPETEQFF.

This clonotype showed up just a few times. The genes are TRBV24-1 and TRBJ2-2; D ambiguous. In germline, CDR1 is KGHDR, CDR2 SFDVKD. Trimming cost V 0 bases and J 5 bases, with 9 bases left between them. The CDR3 runs 15 residues. The CDR3 bases are TGTGCCACCAGTGATTTGCGGGTCCCGACCGGGGAGCTGTTTTTT. This sequence encodes CATSDLRVPTGELFF.

This clonotype was detected many times. The chain links TRBV11-2 to TRBJ2-3; D gene uncertain. The germline CDR1 and CDR2 sequences are SGHAT and FQNNGV. This CDR3 comprises 13 residues. Trimming removed 8 bases from V and 4 bases from J, with 13 bases in between. The CDR3 reads CASRPESPDTQYF. DNA of the CDR3: TGTGCCAGCCGACCGGAAAGTCCAGATACGCAGTATTTT.

Many counts were recorded for this clonotype. The chain joins TRBV11-2 to TRBJ2-5, with 8 positions matching TRBD1. The germline gives CDR1 SGHAT, CDR2 FQNNGV. Trimming removed 0 bases from V and 1 base from J; junction bases left unmatched: 7. This CDR3 spans 17 amino acids. The CDR3 nucleotides are TGTGCCAGCAGCTTAGAGGACGGCAGGGGGCGCCAAGAGACCCAGTACTTC. It encodes CASSLEDGRGRQETQYF.

This clonotype was observed many times. The CDR3 loop reads CASSHLGDSYEQYF. The CDR3 nucleotides read TGTGCCAGCAGCCACCTAGGGGATTCCTACGAGCAGTACTTC. The chain uses TRBV7-2 and TRBJ2-7; D possibly corresponds to TRBD1 (5 bases). Between the trimmed V and J ends, which lost 5 bases and 1 base, there was a span of 12 bases. This CDR3 spans 14 amino acids. Germline V gene lookup returns CDR1 SGHTA and CDR2 FQGNSA. The entire variable domain, with the rest obtained from reference TRBV7-2 and TRBJ2-7, is as follows: GAGVSQSPSNKVTEKGKDVELRCDPISGHTALYWYRQSLGQGLEFLIYFQGNSAPDKSGLPSDRFSAERTGGSVSTLTIQRTQQEDSAVYLCASSHLGDSYEQYFGPGTRLTVT.

At least ten counts were recorded for this clonotype. CDR3 loop: CASSQWRAQETQYF. The CDR3 DNA reads TGTGCCAGCAGTCAATGGAGGGCACAAGAGACCCAGTACTTC. V is TRBV12-3 or TRBV12-4 and J is TRBJ2-5, with D perhaps matching TRBD2 (6 bases). V gave up 5 bases and J gave up 2 bases, with 12 bases separating them. The CDR3 covers 14 residues.

This clonotype was counted at least ten times. V is TRBV27 and J is TRBJ2-3; D uncertain. The germline V gene has CDR1 MNHEY and CDR2 SMNVEV (reference sequence). CDR3 size: 15 residues. Trimming removed 0 bases from V and 4 bases from J, with 11 bases in between. CDR3 sequence reads: CASSLSNRGPDTQYF. CDR3 DNA: TGTGCCAGCAGTTTATCGAATCGTGGTCCAGATACGCAGTATTTT.

This clonotype was seen repeatedly, ten times or more. The chain has TRBV20-1 and TRBJ2-1; D could derive from TRBD1 or TRBD2 (5 bases each). The CDR3 totals 12 residues. V was cut by 5 bases and J by 6 bases, with 11 bases left in between. Germline CDR1 DFQATT, CDR2 SNEGSKA (reference sequence). In DNA form, the CDR3 reads TGCAGTGCTGAGCTAGGGACCAATGAGCAGTTCTTC. Translating gives CSAELGTNEQFF.

This chain links TRBV3-1 with TRBJ1-2; D ambiguous. CDR1 and CDR2 (germline): LGHDT, YNNKEL (reference sequence). This CDR3 contains 16 residues. V lost 4 bases, J lost 5 bases, and 20 bases lay in between. The CDR3 region is CASSPGRHPFKYGYTF. DNA of the CDR3: TGTGCCAGCAGCCCCGGGCGACACCCTTTTAAATATGGCTACACCTTC.

This clonotype was seen ten or more times. V gene TRBV2 combines with J gene TRBJ2-7; weak D call: TRBD1 (5 bases). The germline V and J ends were trimmed by 8 bases and 9 bases, with 17 bases remaining between them. Germline-derived CDR1 and CDR2 are SNHLY and FYNNEI. The CDR3 consists of 12 residues. The DNA of the CDR3 is TGTGCCAGCCCCGACGGCCCAGGGATGCAGTACTTC. Protein product: CASPDGPGMQYF.

This clonotype was recorded many times. This chain joins TRBV13 and TRBJ2-3, with a weak D call TRBD1 (6 bases). Germline V CDR1 and CDR2: PRHDT, FYEKMQ (reference sequence). CDR3 length: 14 residues. Trimming took off 5 bases at V and 6 bases at J, with 15 bases between the two ends. The CDR3 nucleotides are TGTGCCAGCAGCCAATCCTGGGGGCTGGATACGCAGTATTTT. This translates into CASSQSWGLDTQYF. The whole variable domain, remainder taken from reference TRBV13 and TRBJ2-3, is AAGVIQSPRHLIKEKRETATLKCYPIPRHDTVYWYQQGPGQDPQFLISFYEKMQSDKGSIPDRFSAQQFSDYHSELNMSSLELGDSALYFCASSQSWGLDTQYFGPGTRLTVL.

Many counts were recorded for this clonotype. The chain combines TRBV5-1 with TRBJ2-5; 9 nucleotides line up with TRBD2. The CDR3 loop spans 16 amino acids. The J segment lost 9 bases and the V segment lost 4 bases, leaving 16 bases of the junction unmatched. Germline V gene data show CDR1 as SGHRS and CDR2 as YFSETQ. The CDR3 DNA follows: TGCGCCAGCAGCCCTGGTTTAGCGGGAGTCGGGGGGGCCCAGTACTTC. It is translated as CASSPGLAGVGGAQYF.

On this clonotype: A read error is possible here, since a much larger clone lies one base away. The chain recombines TRBV5-1 with TRBJ2-7, with D perhaps being TRBD1 or TRBD2 (5 bases each). The CDR3 extends over 19 amino acids. The germline V and J ends were trimmed by 2 bases and 3 bases, with 27 bases remaining between them. Germline CDR1 reads SGHRS; CDR2 reads YFSETQ. The CDR3 reads CASSFSGSQTIGDLYEQYF. The CDR3 DNA reads TGCGCCAGCAGCTTCTCAGGGTCTCAGACTATCGGAGACCTCTACGAGCAGTACTTC.

This clonotype has ten or more counts. The chain is built from TRBV11-1 and TRBJ2-1; 7 positions match TRBD1. Unmatched junction bases numbered 21, after V lost 4 bases and J lost 9 bases. This CDR3 contains 18 residues. Germline loops: CDR1 SGHAT, CDR2 FQDESV (reference sequence). The CDR3 coding sequence is TGTGCCAGCAGCTCGGATCGAGCCGGCGACCGGGACAGCCCTGAGCAGTTCTTC. It is translated as CASSSDRAGDRDSPEQFF.

This clonotype was detected ten times or more. The V and J genes are TRBV7-6 and TRBJ2-1; 16 bases are shared with TRBD2. Germline assignment: CDR1 SGHVS and CDR2 FNYEAQ. The CDR3 runs 16 residues. The V and J ends lost 4 bases and 8 bases, in that order; junction bases with no gene match: 5. CDR3 bases: TGTGCCAGCAGCTCGCCGGGACTAGCGGGAGGGTATGAGCAGTTCTTC. Amino acids: CASSSPGLAGGYEQFF.

This clonotype was counted at least ten times. The chain is built from TRBV4-3 and TRBJ2-3; D uncertain. Germline V gives CDR1 LGHNA, CDR2 YSLEER. Trimming stripped 0 bases from V and 0 bases from J, with 7 bases between. This CDR3 has 15 residues. CDR3 nucleotide sequence: TGCGCCAGCAGCCAAGAAATTGAAAGCACAGATACGCAGTATTTT. It yields the protein CASSQEIESTDTQYF.

This clonotype has at least ten counts. This chain links TRBV28 with TRBJ2-1, with D possibly TRBD1 on 6 matching bases. V was trimmed by 4 bases and J by 4 bases, leaving 20 bases between them. Per germline, CDR1 MDHEN and CDR2 SYDVKM. The length of the CDR3 is 17 residues. Here the CDR3 DNA reads TGTGCCAGCAGTTCTACGGGGACACGGCGGTGGTACAATGAGCAGTTCTTC. As protein: CASSSTGTRRWYNEQFF.

This clonotype was seen many times. The rearrangement uses TRBV6-5 and TRBJ2-1, with TRBD2 matching over 8 bases. The CDR3 covers 17 residues. Germline V gene lookup returns CDR1 MNHEY and CDR2 SVGAGI. After removal of 0 bases from V and 0 bases from J, the junction contained 4 bases not matched to a gene. CDR3 nucleotides: TGTGCCAGCAGTTACTCGCAGCGGGGGAGCTCCTACAATGAGCAGTTCTTC. Amino acid sequence: CASSYSQRGSSYNEQFF.

This clonotype was counted at least ten times. The chain is built from TRBV12-3 or TRBV12-4 and TRBJ2-5; maybe TRBD2 (6 bases). Trimming took 3 bases from V and 4 from J, leaving 9 bases between them. The CDR3 is 13 residues long. The CDR3 loop is CASSFTGGETQYF. The CDR3 nucleotides are TGTGCCAGCAGTTTCACCGGGGGAGAGACCCAGTACTTC.

This clonotype occurred many times. J is TRBJ2-2 and V is TRBV19; no clear D gene. Trimming removed 6 bases from V and 7 bases from J, with 6 bases in between. This CDR3 has 11 amino acids. Germline values: CDR1 LNHDA, CDR2 SQIVND (reference sequence). The CDR3 DNA follows: TGTGCCAGTAGCTTCGACGGGGAGCTGTTTTTT. It codes for CASSFDGELFF.

At least ten counts were recorded for this clonotype. The J gene is TRBJ1-1, the V gene TRBV10-1; 8 nucleotides line up with TRBD1. The length of the CDR3 is 15 residues. After removal of 4 bases from V and 1 base from J, the junction contained 5 bases not matched to a gene. The V gene's germline CDR1 is WNHNN and CDR2 SYGVQD (reference sequence). The CDR3 reads CASSGPGTGNTEAFF. In DNA, the CDR3 is TGCGCCAGCAGTGGACCCGGGACAGGGAACACTGAAGCTTTCTTT.

This clonotype was observed a few times. This chain uses TRBV7-6 with TRBJ2-7, with 8 positions matching TRBD1. In germline, CDR1 is SGHVS, CDR2 FNYEAQ. With 5 bases clipped from V and 2 bases from J, the junction kept 5 bases outside the gene matches. This CDR3 region has 14 residues. The CDR3 is CASSAGTGAYEQYF. CDR3 bases: TGTGCCAGCAGCGCCGGGACAGGAGCCTACGAGCAGTACTTC.

In the case of this clonotype: This may arise from a read error, as a much more abundant clone is one base away. The chain employs TRBV5-1 and TRBJ2-7; a possible D gene is TRBD1 (6 bases). There are 12 residues in the CDR3. Germline V gives CDR1 SGHRS, CDR2 YFSETQ. As DNA, the CDR3 is TGCGCCAGCAGCCAGGGGTTCTACCAGCAGTACTTC. Protein product: CASSQGFYQQYF.

This clonotype was seen at least ten times. V usage is TRBV4-3 and J usage is TRBJ2-1; 9 nucleotides line up with TRBD1. V was pared by 0 bases and J by 0 bases, with 3 bases of the junction left unmatched. The length of the CDR3 is 17 residues. Germline V lookup: CDR1 LGHNA, CDR2 YSLEER. The CDR3 DNA sequence: TGCGCCAGCAGCCAAGATCCGGGACAGGGCTCCTACAATGAGCAGTTCTTC. Protein sequence: CASSQDPGQGSYNEQFF.

On this clonotype itself: In this CDR3 the conserved last residue, phenylalanine or tryptophan, is missing, so a read error is likely. CDR3 loop: CASSPTLSPPLHY. The CDR3 region has the DNA TGTGCCAGCAGCCCGACTCTTAGTCCACCCCTCCACTAT. The chain combines TRBV25-1 with TRBJ1-6; no reliable D call. Germline V gene data show CDR1 as MGHDK and CDR2 as SYGVNS. V lost 6 bases to trimming and J lost 11 bases, with 14 bases between them. CDR3 size: 13 residues.

This clonotype was found many times. The gene calls are TRBV20-1 and TRBJ2-3; 14 bases line up with TRBD2. Germline lookup yields CDR1 DFQATT and CDR2 SNEGSKA (reference sequence). The J segment lost 5 bases and the V segment lost 5 bases, leaving 3 bases of the junction unmatched. The CDR3 spans 14 residues. The CDR3 is CSALGLAGGDTQYF. In DNA form, the CDR3 reads TGCAGTGCTCTCGGACTAGCGGGAGGAGATACGCAGTATTTT.

This chain connects TRBV12-3 or TRBV12-4 to TRBJ2-1, with 7 bases that match TRBD2. CDR3 length equals 14 residues. After removal of 6 bases from V and 5 bases from J, the junction contained 7 bases not matched to a gene. CDR3 region: CASSLSGGDNEQFF. In DNA form, the CDR3 reads TGTGCCAGCAGCCTGTCTGGGGGGGACAATGAGCAGTTCTTC.

This clonotype showed up many times. This chain connects TRBV4-3 to TRBJ2-2; D is perhaps TRBD1 (5 bases). The CDR3 length is 15 residues. V gave up 2 bases and J gave up 1 base, with 8 bases separating them. Germline V CDR1 and CDR2: LGHNA, YSLEER. CDR3 sequence reads: CASSQWGRNTGELFF. DNA of the CDR3: TGCGCCAGCAGCCAATGGGGCAGGAACACCGGGGAGCTGTTTTTT.

This clonotype occurred many times. This rearrangement joins TRBV20-1 to TRBJ2-1, with D possibly being TRBD1 (6 bases). Germline values: CDR1 DFQATT, CDR2 SNEGSKA (reference sequence). The CDR3 is 16 amino acids. V was shortened by 6 bases and J by 6 bases, with 24 bases between the two germline ends. CDR3 coding DNA: TGCAGTGCCCTCGAGTTCGACCCCTCAGGGGCCAATGAGCAGTTCTTC. Protein product: CSALEFDPSGANEQFF.

This clonotype was recorded at least ten times. The chain has TRBV4-3 and TRBJ2-1; 9 bases line up with TRBD2. This CDR3 spans 16 amino acids. Germline V lookup: CDR1 LGHNA, CDR2 YSLEER. After removal of 2 bases from V and 4 bases from J, the junction contained 6 bases not matched to a gene. The CDR3 loop reads CASSQLAGQYYNEQFF. CDR3 in DNA: TGCGCCAGCAGCCAACTAGCGGGACAATATTACAATGAGCAGTTCTTC.

This clonotype was recorded many times. The gene calls are TRBV11-2 and TRBJ2-1, with 7 bases matching TRBD1. The trim removed 0 bases at V and 4 bases at J, leaving 6 bases unmatched. The CDR3 consists of 16 residues. Germline V gene lookup returns CDR1 SGHAT and CDR2 FQNNGV. The CDR3 nucleotides read TGTGCCAGCAGCTTAGAGGACAGGACGACTTACAATGAGCAGTTCTTC. Its protein product is CASSLEDRTTYNEQFF. The whole variable domain, filled in from reference TRBV11-2 and TRBJ2-1, reads EAGVAQSPRYKIIEKRQSVAFWCNPISGHATLYWYQQILGQGPKLLIQFQNNGVVDDSQLPKDRFSAERLKGVDSTLKIQPAKLEDSAVYLCASSLEDRTTYNEQFFGPGTRLTVL.

This clonotype was seen repeatedly, ten times or more. J is TRBJ2-7 and V is TRBV21-1; the tabulated D call, TRBD1, remains unverified against the DNA. TRBV21-1 is described as a pseudogene. This CDR3 has 16 residues. The CDR3 sequence is CASSKDKGQGTYEQYF. The DNA for the CDR3 is TGTGCCAGCAGCAAAGATAAAGGACAGGGGACCTACGAGCAGTACTTC.